Following are 3 T cell receptor beta chains from one sample sequenced in a study of blood T cell repertoires in COVID-19. Assay used: immunoSEQ multiplex PCR; TCRdb lists only in-frame clones, some missing. The table shows roughly 260,000 clones, with around 92% occurring only once. Specimen: peripheral blood. Source of these receptors: a person under 35 with COVID-19, enrolled during active disease.

The chain employs TRBV21-1 and TRBJ1-5; the table calls TRBD1, which could not be checked here. TRBV21-1 represents a pseudogene. This CDR3 spans 18 amino acids. The CDR3 protein is CASPQQWGTGKGNQPQHF. CDR3 sequence (DNA): TGTGCCAGCCCCCAACAATGGGGGACAGGTAAGGGCAATCAGCCCCAGCATTTT.

The V and J genes are TRBV14 and TRBJ2-1; 9 bases agree with TRBD2. In germline, CDR1 is SGHDN, CDR2 FVKESK. J was trimmed by 8 bases and V by 4 bases; bases with no gene match: 9. CDR3 length equals 15 residues. The DNA of the CDR3 is TGTGCCAGCAGCCCGGTAGCGGGAGCTCTCTATGAGCAGTTCTTC. Its translation: CASSPVAGALYEQFF.

The chain employs TRBV15 and TRBJ2-3, with TRBD2 identical over 8 bases. The J segment lost 6 bases and the V segment lost 5 bases, leaving 10 bases of the junction unmatched. Germline V gives CDR1 LNHNV, CDR2 YYDKDF (reference sequence). The CDR3 consists of 15 residues. CDR3 residues: CATSYSGTSVDTQYF. CDR3 nucleotide sequence: TGTGCCACCAGCTACTCCGGGACTAGTGTGGATACGCAGTATTTT.